One sample yielded the 7 T cell receptor beta chains listed below, sequenced in a study of cytomegalovirus exposure and HLA in healthy donors. PCR was performed using 60 Vbeta and 13 Jbeta primers. The assay was immunoSEQ multiplex PCR, and TCRdb's table has in-frame clones only and misses some. This table holds about 270,000 clones, around 66% found once. Sequenced: PBMCs. Receptors were obtained from a female donor in good health and CMV-seronegative.

V is TRBV4-1 and J is TRBJ2-3, with 11 bases aligning to TRBD2. Trimming at V came to 1 base and at J to 4 bases, leaving 10 bases not matched to a gene. The length of the CDR3 is 18 residues. Germline V CDR1 and CDR2: MGHRA, YSYEKL. This CDR3 reads CASSQVSGRAARADTQYF. CDR3 nucleotide sequence: TGCGCCAGCAGCCAAGTTAGCGGGAGGGCCGCGAGGGCAGATACGCAGTATTTT.

The genes are TRBV29-1 and TRBJ2-2; D gene ambiguous. Per germline, CDR1 SQVTM and CDR2 ANQGSEA. This CDR3 spans 15 amino acids. V was shortened by 4 bases and J by 0 bases, with 12 bases between the two germline ends. CDR3 sequence: CSVVFEETNTGELFF. For the CDR3, the DNA is TGCAGCGTTGTTTTCGAGGAGACGAACACCGGGGAGCTGTTTTTT.

This clone was observed a handful of times. The rearrangement joins TRBV2 to TRBJ2-7, with TRBD2 identical over 10 bases. This CDR3 is 14 amino acids long. Trimming at V came to 7 bases and at J to 3 bases, leaving 6 bases not matched to a gene. Germline lookup yields CDR1 SNHLY and CDR2 FYNNEI. The CDR3 coding sequence is TGTGCCAGCATAGGTGCTAGCGGGAGCTACGAGCAGTACTTC. It encodes CASIGASGSYEQYF. Complete variable domain (other parts from reference TRBV2 and TRBJ2-7): EPEVTQTPSHQVTQMGQEVILRCVPISNHLYFYWYRQILGQKVEFLVSFYNNEISEKSEIFDDQFSVERPDGSNFTLKIRSTKLEDSAMYFCASIGASGSYEQYFGPGTRLTVT.

The chain recombines TRBV27 with TRBJ1-1; a weak D match, TRBD1 (6 bases). Per germline, CDR1 MNHEY and CDR2 SMNVEV (reference sequence). V lost 8 bases and J lost 4, with 11 bases in between. This CDR3 has 12 amino acids. The CDR3 region is CASGTGTTEAFF. The CDR3, as DNA: TGTGCCAGCGGAACAGGGACCACTGAAGCTTTCTTT.

This clone was detected only once. The genes are TRBV5-1 and TRBJ2-1, with 9 bases that match TRBD1. V shed 4 bases and J 9 bases; nucleotides not matched to a gene: 5. Per the germline V gene, CDR1 is SGHRS and CDR2 is YFSETQ. This CDR3 region has 13 residues. The chain's CDR3 is CASSGGGQGEQFF. The DNA of the CDR3 is TGCGCCAGCAGCGGGGGGGGACAGGGTGAGCAGTTCTTC.

This chain uses TRBV10-3 with TRBJ1-2, with TRBD1 as a possible D gene (5 bases). Trimming left V 11 bases short and J 7 bases short, with 23 bases between. The V gene's germline CDR1 is ENHRY and CDR2 SYGVKD. This CDR3 is built from 14 residues. The CDR3 nucleotides read TGTGCCTATTGGGCCGACAGCAGGTCTGGTGGCTACACCTTC. Amino acids: CAYWADSRSGGYTF.

CDR3 in amino acids: CASSLYRDRDYEQYF. DNA for the CDR3: TGTGCCAGCAGTTTATATCGAGACAGGGACTACGAGCAGTACTTC. The chain is built from TRBV27 and TRBJ2-7; TRBD1 agrees at 7 bases. Germline lookup yields CDR1 MNHEY and CDR2 SMNVEV (reference sequence). The V segment lost 1 base and the J segment 3 bases; nucleotides outside the gene matches: 6. This CDR3 is built from 15 residues.